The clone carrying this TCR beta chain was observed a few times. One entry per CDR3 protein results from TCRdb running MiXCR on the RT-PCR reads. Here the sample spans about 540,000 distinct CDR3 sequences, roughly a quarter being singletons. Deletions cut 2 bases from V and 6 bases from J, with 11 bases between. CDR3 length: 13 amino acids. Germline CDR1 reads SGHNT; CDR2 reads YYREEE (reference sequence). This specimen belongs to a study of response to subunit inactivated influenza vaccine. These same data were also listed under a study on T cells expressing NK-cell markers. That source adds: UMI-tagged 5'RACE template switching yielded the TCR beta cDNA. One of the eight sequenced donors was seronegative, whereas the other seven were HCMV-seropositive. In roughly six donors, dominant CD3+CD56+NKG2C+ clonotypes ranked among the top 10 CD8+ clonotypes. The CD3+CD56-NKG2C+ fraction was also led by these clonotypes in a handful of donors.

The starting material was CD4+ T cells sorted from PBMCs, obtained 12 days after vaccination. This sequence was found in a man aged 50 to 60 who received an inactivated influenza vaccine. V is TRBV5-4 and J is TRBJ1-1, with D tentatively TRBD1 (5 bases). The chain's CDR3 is CASSFWGFPEAFF. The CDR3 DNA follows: TGTGCCAGCAGCTTCTGGGGGTTCCCTGAAGCTTTCTTT.